This paragraph reports one TCR beta chain. Its antigen remains unidentified. An end of the junction differs from the germline gene, which may be a read error. Peripheral blood, together with lesional scalp punch biopsies, was collected from alopecia areata patients. TCR sequencing used cDNA made by reverse transcription of extracted RNA. The method was immunoSEQ multiplex PCR; TCRdb's version includes in-frame clones alone and lacks a portion of them. In the table there are about 180,000 clones, about 72% of which are singletons. The data stem from a study of CD8+ T cells in alopecia areata. Study-level information: At a dose of 5 to 10 mg twice daily, oral tofacitinib was given to treated patients. For 6 to 18 months, tofacitinib was taken, and 6 months off drug followed.

Study-wide points: Scalp samples also yield sequences of resident alphabeta T cells from normal skin.

The TCR comes from a human donor with alopecia areata. This sample comprised CD8+ T cells sorted from blood, obtained at week 0.

The CDR3 DNA follows: TGCGCCAGCAGCCAAGTTGGGACAGATACGCAGTATTTT. It encodes CASSQVGTDTQYF. V is TRBV7-9 and J is TRBJ2-3; no clear D. Germline V gene data show CDR1 as SEHNR and CDR2 as FQNEAQ (reference sequence). The CDR3 is made up of 13 amino acids.